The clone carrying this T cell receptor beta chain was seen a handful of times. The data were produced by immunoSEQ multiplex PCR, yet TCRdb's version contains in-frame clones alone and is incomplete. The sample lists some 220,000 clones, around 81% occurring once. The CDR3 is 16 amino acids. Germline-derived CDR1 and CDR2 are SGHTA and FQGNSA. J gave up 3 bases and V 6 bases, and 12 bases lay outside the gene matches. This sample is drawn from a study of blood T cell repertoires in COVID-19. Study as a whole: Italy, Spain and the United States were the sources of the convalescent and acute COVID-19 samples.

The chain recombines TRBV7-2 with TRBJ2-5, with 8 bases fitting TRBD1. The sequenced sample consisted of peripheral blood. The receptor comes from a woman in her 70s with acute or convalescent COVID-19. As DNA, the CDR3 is TGTGCCAGCAGTTCGATCGGGACAGGCGTTAAAGAGACCCAGTACTTC. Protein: CASSSIGTGVKETQYF.